Listed below are T cell receptor beta chains from one sample, sequenced in a study of pediatric ulcerative colitis. Sequenced by immunoSEQ multiplex PCR; TCRdb stores in-frame clones only, minus some. Of some 43,000 clones listed, about four fifths are singletons. The specimen sequenced was gut tissue. Receptors originate from a girl aged 5-17 years with moderate ulcerative colitis. Both conserved end residues are trimmed from each CDR3.

j_call v_call cdr3_aa
TRBJ2-4 TRBV15 ATSRGTAKNIQY
TRBJ2-7 TRBV4-1 ASSQEGSGRTYEQY
TRBJ2-3 TRBV13 ASSRGTGGPSDTQY
TRBJ1-1 TRBV4-2 ASSNTGGLWTEAF
TRBJ2-2 TRBV7-8 ASSLGASSRTGELF
TRBJ2-5 TRBV13 ASGWGQETQY
TRBJ2-3 TRBV4-1 ASSHGLGLAGGPDTQY
TRBJ2-3 TRBV7-5 VRSLVSGTTDTQY
TRBJ1-5 TRBV7-8 ASSPAGGGNQPQH
TRBJ1-2 TRBV6-5 ASGGLNGYGYT
TRBJ2-3 TRBV5-1 ASSLNRGATDTQY
TRBJ2-7 TRBV6-1 ASSEANRGRDEQY
TRBJ2-1 TRBV11-1 ASSLFSGPGNEQF
TRBJ2-1 TRBV5-1 ASSLAIPNEQF
TRBJ1-5 TRBV29-1 SVEVGTGAQH
TRBJ2-3 TRBV7-2 ASKTSASTDTQY